The 23 T cell receptor beta chains below were found in one sample sequenced in a study of blood T cell repertoires in COVID-19. TCRdb keeps only in-frame clones here, not all; method: immunoSEQ multiplex PCR. This sample yields 160,000 or so clones, of which 81% are seen a single time; about 5% belongs to the top ten. The sequenced sample consisted of PBMCs or T cells enriched from blood (not recorded which). The receptors shown here come from a woman aged 40 to 50 with acute COVID-19.

This clone came up a few times. The genes are TRBV7-8 and TRBJ2-5; 9 bases align to TRBD2. Germline V gene sequence: CDR1 SGHVS, CDR2 FQNEAQ. The CDR3 covers 15 residues. Germline trimming cut 5 bases from V and 4 bases from J; bases unmatched to any gene: 8. The CDR3 DNA reads TGTGCCAGCAGCCTAAAGGGGACTAGCAGAGAGACCCAGTACTTC. Its translation: CASSLKGTSRETQYF.

The chain carries TRBV19 and TRBJ2-1; 9 bases map to TRBD2. This CDR3 is 14 amino acids long. Germline trimming cut 3 bases from V and 8 bases from J; bases unmatched to any gene: 5. Germline loops: CDR1 LNHDA, CDR2 SQIVND (reference sequence). As DNA, the CDR3 is TGTGCCAGTAGTATCCTAGCGGGAAATGATGAGCAGTTCTTC. Amino acids: CASSILAGNDEQFF.

The J gene is TRBJ2-3, the V gene TRBV6-4, with 12 bases lining up with TRBD2. With V trimmed by 2 bases and J by 4 bases, 13 bases remained unmatched. The CDR3 covers 19 residues. Germline loops: CDR1 MRHNA, CDR2 SNTAGT. The CDR3, as DNA: TGTGCCAGCAGTGACATACGGGAGACTAGCGGGAGAGGCCCAGATACGCAGTATTTT. It encodes CASSDIRETSGRGPDTQYF.

This chain connects TRBV2 to TRBJ2-1, with TRBD2 as a possible D gene (6 bases). Germline V gene data show CDR1 as SNHLY and CDR2 as FYNNEI. With 7 bases removed from V and 2 bases from J, the gap between germline ends came to 15 bases. The CDR3 length is 15 residues. DNA for the CDR3: TGTGCCAGCATCCCCGGGACTCGAGCCTACAATGAGCAGTTCTTC. It is translated as CASIPGTRAYNEQFF.

Worth noting for this clone: Other DNA variants within this sample encode the same CDR3. The CDR3 loop reads CASSRTSSTDTQYF. The CDR3 DNA follows: TGTGCCAGCAGCCGGACATCTAGCACAGATACGCAGTATTTT. V is TRBV6-5 and J is TRBJ2-3; D perhaps matches TRBD1 (5 bases). This CDR3 contains 14 residues. The V gene lost 6 bases and the J gene lost 0 bases, with 10 bases spanning the gap. From germline, CDR1 is MNHEY and CDR2 SVGAGI.

The sample holds a few counts of this clone. An end of the junction does not agree with germline; a read error may underlie this. The rearrangement uses TRBV7-7 and TRBJ2-1; 11 bases are shared with TRBD2. The CDR3 sequence is 15 residues long. The germline gives CDR1 SSHAT, CDR2 FNYEAQ (reference sequence). CDR3 nucleotides: TGTGCTAGCAGCTTATTAGCGGGAGGGTTCGATGAGCAGTTCTTC. It encodes CASSLLAGGFDEQFF.

The CDR3 DNA is TGTGCCAGCAGTGCGGGACAGGTGGCCACTGAAGCTTTCTTT. Encoded protein: CASSAGQVATEAFF. The V gene is TRBV6-6, the J gene TRBJ1-1; 8 bases are a match to TRBD1. This CDR3 contains 14 residues. Germline V CDR1 and CDR2: MNHNY, SVGAGI (reference sequence). V trimming: 5 bases; J trimming: 4 bases; junction bases outside the gene matches: 6.

CDR3 region: CATSDGLAGGYGEQFF. The CDR3 DNA is TGTGCCACCAGTGATGGCCTAGCGGGAGGATATGGCGAGCAGTTCTTC. The rearrangement uses TRBV24-1 and TRBJ2-1, with 11 bases aligning to TRBD2. There are 16 residues in the CDR3. After removal of 3 bases from V and 10 bases from J, the junction contained 10 bases not matched to a gene. Germline V gives CDR1 KGHDR, CDR2 SFDVKD.

This chain uses TRBV19 with TRBJ2-2; TRBD1 is a possible D gene (6 bases). Trimming took off 5 bases at V and 2 bases at J, with 15 bases between the two ends. CDR1 is LNHDA, CDR2 SQIVND, per germline (reference sequence). The CDR3 runs 16 residues. The CDR3 loop is CASSASGTLNTGELFF. DNA of the CDR3: TGTGCCAGTAGTGCCTCCGGGACACTTAACACCGGGGAGCTGTTTTTT.

The chain couples TRBV19 to TRBJ1-2, with D perhaps TRBD1 (5 bases). The CDR3 runs 16 residues. Germline CDR1 and CDR2: LNHDA and SQIVND (reference sequence). The germline V and J ends were trimmed by 0 bases and 4 bases, with 15 bases remaining between them. CDR3 residues: CASSIDRLGQGYGYTF. CDR3 nucleotide sequence: TGTGCCAGTAGTATAGATCGGTTGGGGCAGGGCTATGGCTACACCTTC.

In its sample, this clone was seen a few times. The rearrangement joins TRBV9 to TRBJ1-6; 10 bases fit TRBD1. The V and J ends lost 2 bases and 8 bases, in that order; junction bases with no gene match: 7. The CDR3 totals 16 residues. Looked up from germline, CDR1 is SGDLS and CDR2 is YYNGEE. Written as DNA, the CDR3 is TGTGCCAGCAGCGTGAGGGCCGGGACAGGGGATTCACCCCTCCACTTT. Translating it yields CASSVRAGTGDSPLHF.

The chain joins TRBV6-5 to TRBJ2-3; the match to TRBD2 covers 7 bases. The CDR3 runs to 15 residues. J gave up 3 bases and V 6 bases, and 9 bases lay outside the gene matches. Per the germline V gene, CDR1 is MNHEY and CDR2 is SVGAGI. CDR3 nucleotides: TGTGCCAGCAGGGTAGCGGGTCCAGGAACAGATACGCAGTATTTT. Translated, it gives CASRVAGPGTDTQYF.

The chain uses TRBV11-2 and TRBJ1-1, with a tentative D call TRBD1 (5 bases). In germline, CDR1 is SGHAT, CDR2 FQNNGV. The CDR3 length is 14 residues. V was shortened by 5 bases and J by 7 bases, with 17 bases between the two germline ends. CDR3 DNA: TGTGCCAGCAGCCAAACGAGGGTGGGGGGTGAAGCTTTCTTT. Amino acids: CASSQTRVGGEAFF.

To note about this clone: Mismatch with germline at one junction end may stem from a read error. The gene calls are TRBV7-7 and TRBJ1-6; D is unresolved. The CDR3 is 13 amino acids. Germline V CDR1 and CDR2: SSHAT, FNYEAQ (reference sequence). The CDR3 DNA reads TGTGCTAGCAGCTTATCCGAGAATTCACCCCTCCACTTT. The encoded protein is CASSLSENSPLHF.

This clone showed up just a few times. The chain is built from TRBV9 and TRBJ1-2; D may be TRBD1 (6 bases). Looked up from germline, CDR1 is SGDLS and CDR2 is YYNGEE. The CDR3 length is 15 residues. V gave up 3 bases and J gave up 7 bases, with 19 bases separating them. CDR3 sequence: CASSEKGTARGGYTF. The CDR3 DNA follows: TGTGCCAGCAGCGAGAAGGGGACGGCCAGGGGTGGCTACACCTTC.

The chain recombines TRBV4-2 with TRBJ2-3, with 7 bases fitting TRBD2. The length of the CDR3 is 16 residues. Germline CDR1 LGHNA, CDR2 YNFKEQ. V shed 4 bases, J shed 6 bases, and the junction held 13 bases outside the gene matches. The CDR3 reads CASSRQLAAVLDTQYF. For the CDR3, the DNA is TGTGCCAGCAGCCGGCAGCTAGCGGCCGTTCTTGATACGCAGTATTTT.

V is TRBV7-2 and J is TRBJ1-1; weak D call: TRBD1 (6 bases). The length of the CDR3 is 13 residues. V lost 5 bases and J lost 4, with 11 bases in between. Germline V lookup: CDR1 SGHTA, CDR2 FQGNSA. CDR3 in amino acids: CASSTRTATEAFF. In nucleotides, the CDR3 is TGTGCCAGCAGCACCCGGACAGCCACTGAAGCTTTCTTT.

The rearrangement joins TRBV24-1 to TRBJ1-1; 7 nucleotides align to TRBD1. V was clipped by 2 bases and J by 3 bases; unmatched bases: 5. The CDR3 has 15 amino acids. Germline V lookup: CDR1 KGHDR, CDR2 SFDVKD. CDR3 DNA: TGTGCCACCAGTGATTCAGGGGGGCCTGACACTGAAGCTTTCTTT. It translates to CATSDSGGPDTEAFF.

The sample holds a few counts of this clone. The CDR3 DNA sequence: TGTGCCAGCAGCTCTATCAGGGGAATGAACACTGAAGCTTTCTTT. This encodes CASSSIRGMNTEAFF. The chain uses TRBV7-9 and TRBJ1-1, with D perhaps matching TRBD1 (6 bases). Germline CDR1 is SEHNR and CDR2 is FQNEAQ (reference sequence). The CDR3 covers 15 residues. Between the trimmed V and J ends, which lost 4 bases and 0 bases, there was a span of 12 bases.

This chain joins TRBV19 and TRBJ1-1; D gene unclear. CDR1 and CDR2 from the germline V gene are LNHDA and SQIVND (reference sequence). The CDR3 has 13 amino acids. Trimming stripped 6 bases from V and 1 base from J, with 9 bases between. The CDR3 reads CASRGGRNTEAFF. CDR3 nucleotides: TGTGCCAGTAGAGGCGGGAGGAACACTGAAGCTTTCTTT.

The V call is TRBV2, the J call TRBJ1-2, with 8 bases fitting TRBD1. The V and J ends lost 5 bases and 8 bases, in that order; junction bases with no gene match: 4. The CDR3 loop spans 12 amino acids. Germline lookup yields CDR1 SNHLY and CDR2 FYNNEI. Here the CDR3 DNA reads TGTGCCAGCAGTCAGGGGGCGCGAGGCTACACCTTC. Translated: CASSQGARGYTF.

J is TRBJ2-1 and V is TRBV6-2 or TRBV6-3; TRBD2 matches at 15 bases. The V gene end was trimmed by 4 bases and the J gene end by 10 bases; junction bases not matched to a gene: 11. The CDR3 has 17 amino acids. Looked up from germline, CDR1 is MNHEY and CDR2 is SVGEGT. CDR3 region: CASSSLPGTSGRLEQFF. Here the CDR3 DNA reads TGTGCCAGCAGTTCCTTACCCGGGACTAGCGGGAGGCTGGAGCAGTTCTTC.

The V gene is TRBV9, the J gene TRBJ1-2; the D gene is possibly TRBD1 (5 bases). Germline assignment: CDR1 SGDLS and CDR2 YYNGEE. Trimming cost V 0 bases and J 4 bases, with 7 bases left between them. The CDR3 is made up of 13 amino acids. CDR3 protein: CASSVGGGYGYTF. The DNA for the CDR3 is TGTGCCAGCAGCGTAGGGGGGGGCTATGGCTACACCTTC.